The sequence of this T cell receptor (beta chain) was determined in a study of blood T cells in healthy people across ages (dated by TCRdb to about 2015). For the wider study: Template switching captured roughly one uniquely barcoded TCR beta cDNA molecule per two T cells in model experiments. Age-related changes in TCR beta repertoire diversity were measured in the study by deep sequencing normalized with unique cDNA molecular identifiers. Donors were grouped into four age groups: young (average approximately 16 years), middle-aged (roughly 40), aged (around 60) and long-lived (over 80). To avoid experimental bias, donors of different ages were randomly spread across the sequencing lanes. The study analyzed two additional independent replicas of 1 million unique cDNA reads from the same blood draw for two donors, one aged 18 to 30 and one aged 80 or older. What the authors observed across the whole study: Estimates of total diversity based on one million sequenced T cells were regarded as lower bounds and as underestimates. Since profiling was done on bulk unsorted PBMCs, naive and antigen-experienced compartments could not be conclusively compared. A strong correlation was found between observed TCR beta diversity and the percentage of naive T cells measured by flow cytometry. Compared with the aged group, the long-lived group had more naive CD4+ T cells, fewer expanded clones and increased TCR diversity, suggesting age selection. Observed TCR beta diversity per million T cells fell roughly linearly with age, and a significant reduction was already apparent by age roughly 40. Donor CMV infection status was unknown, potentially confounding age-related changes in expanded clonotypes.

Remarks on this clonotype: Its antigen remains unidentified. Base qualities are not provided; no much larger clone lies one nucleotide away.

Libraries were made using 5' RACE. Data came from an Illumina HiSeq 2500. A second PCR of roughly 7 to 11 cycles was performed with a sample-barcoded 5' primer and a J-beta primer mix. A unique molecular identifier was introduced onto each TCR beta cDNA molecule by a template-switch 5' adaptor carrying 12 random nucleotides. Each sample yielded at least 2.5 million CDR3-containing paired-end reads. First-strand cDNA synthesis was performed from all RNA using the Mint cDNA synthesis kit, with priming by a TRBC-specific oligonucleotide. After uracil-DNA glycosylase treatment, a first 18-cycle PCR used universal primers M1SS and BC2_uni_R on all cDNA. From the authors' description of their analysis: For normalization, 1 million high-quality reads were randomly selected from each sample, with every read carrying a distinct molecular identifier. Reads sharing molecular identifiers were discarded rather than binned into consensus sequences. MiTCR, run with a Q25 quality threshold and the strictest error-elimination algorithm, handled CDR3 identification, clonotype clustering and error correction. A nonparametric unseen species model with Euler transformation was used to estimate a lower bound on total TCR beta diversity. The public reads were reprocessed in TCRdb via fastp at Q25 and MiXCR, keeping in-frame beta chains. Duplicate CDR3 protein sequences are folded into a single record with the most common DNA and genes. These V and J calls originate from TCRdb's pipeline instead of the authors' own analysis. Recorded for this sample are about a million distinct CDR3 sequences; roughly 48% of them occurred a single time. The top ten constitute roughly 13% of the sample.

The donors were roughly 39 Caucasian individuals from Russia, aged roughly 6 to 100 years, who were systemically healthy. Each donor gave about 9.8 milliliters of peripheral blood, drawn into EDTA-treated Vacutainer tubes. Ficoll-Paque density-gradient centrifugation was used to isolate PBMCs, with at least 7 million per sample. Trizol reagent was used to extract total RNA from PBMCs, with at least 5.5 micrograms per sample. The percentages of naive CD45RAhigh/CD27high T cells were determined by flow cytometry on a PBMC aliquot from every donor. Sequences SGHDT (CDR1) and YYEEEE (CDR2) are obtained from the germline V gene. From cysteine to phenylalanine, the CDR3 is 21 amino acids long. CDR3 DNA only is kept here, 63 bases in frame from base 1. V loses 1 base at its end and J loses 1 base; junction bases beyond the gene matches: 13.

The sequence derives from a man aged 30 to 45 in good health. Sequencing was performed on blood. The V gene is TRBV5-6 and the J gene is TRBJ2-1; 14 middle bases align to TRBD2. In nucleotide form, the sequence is TGTGCCAGCAGCTTGTCCCGCCGGACTAGCGGGGGGAGTAGGTCCTACAATGAGCAGTTCTTC. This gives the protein CASSLSRRTSGGSRSYNEQFF.